One sample yielded the 26 T cell receptor beta chains listed below, sequenced in a study of T cell repertoires in cytomegalovirus infection. From the reads, TCRdb called clonotypes with MiXCR, one entry per CDR3 protein. The sample contains approximately 170,000 distinct CDR3 sequences, roughly 17% of which appear only once. The source material was CD8+ T cells from PBMCs. Receptor source: a human donor in good health (CMV status not recorded). Some clones in this sample may be carry-over from other donors' samples.

This clonotype was picked up a small number of times. CDR3 coding DNA: TGTGCCAGCACCCAAAGTGTCTACTACACCGGGGAGCTGTTTTTT. Amino acids: CASTQSVYYTGELFF. This sequence joins TRBV6-2 or TRBV6-3 and TRBJ2-2; D not certain. This CDR3 contains 15 residues. Germline CDR1 MNHEY, CDR2 SVGEGT. V was trimmed by 7 bases and J by 3 bases, leaving 15 bases between them.

This clonotype showed up many times. This chain joins TRBV7-8 and TRBJ1-2; tentative D call: TRBD1 (5 bases). The germline gives CDR1 SGHVS, CDR2 FQNEAQ. The CDR3 extends over 14 amino acids. The V end was cut by 4 bases, the J end by 3 bases, with 12 bases between. The CDR3 nucleotides are TGTGCCAGCAGCTCTCAGGGTTTTCACTATGGCTACACCTTC. This codes for CASSSQGFHYGYTF.

The J gene is TRBJ2-7, the V gene TRBV6-1; D remains ambiguous. Trimming left V 2 bases short and J 2 bases short, with 10 bases between. Germline V lookup: CDR1 MNHNS, CDR2 SASEGT. The CDR3 is 14 amino acids. DNA for the CDR3: TGTGCCAGCAGTGAAAGGTCACTAACCTACGAGCAGTACTTC. This encodes CASSERSLTYEQYF.

This chain uses TRBV6-5 with TRBJ2-7, with 10 bases lining up with TRBD2. V was pared by 4 bases and J by 3 bases, with 3 bases of the junction left unmatched. The CDR3 contains 14 residues. Germline V gives CDR1 MNHEY, CDR2 SVGAGI. The CDR3 sequence: CASSSPSGGYEQYF. The CDR3 DNA follows: TGTGCCAGCAGTTCCCCTAGCGGGGGCTACGAGCAGTACTTC.

This clonotype appeared a few times. The CDR3 protein is CASSEWQRGDTDTQYF. CDR3 bases: TGTGCCAGCAGTGAATGGCAGCGGGGGGACACAGATACGCAGTATTTT. The chain recombines TRBV2 with TRBJ2-3, with 9 bases matching TRBD2. J lost 2 bases, V lost 2 bases, and 5 bases had no gene match. The V gene's germline CDR1 is SNHLY and CDR2 FYNNEI. The CDR3 contains 16 residues.

The chain has TRBV7-9 and TRBJ2-1; D possibly uses TRBD1 or TRBD2 (5 bases each). Germline V CDR1 and CDR2: SEHNR, FQNEAQ (reference sequence). There are 14 residues in the CDR3. Trimming removed 1 base from V and 9 bases from J, with 13 bases in between. Here the CDR3 reads CASSLEPGGSEQFF. For the CDR3, the DNA is TGTGCCAGCAGCTTAGAGCCTGGGGGTTCTGAGCAGTTCTTC.

The genes are TRBV29-1 and TRBJ2-6, with D maybe TRBD2 (5 bases). The CDR3 spans 14 residues. Looked up from germline, CDR1 is SQVTM and CDR2 is ANQGSEA. V was clipped by 3 bases and J by 3 bases, with 9 bases between them. The CDR3 loop reads CSVDNGVGANVLTF. DNA of the CDR3: TGCAGCGTTGATAACGGGGTTGGGGCCAACGTCCTGACTTTC.

This clonotype has more than one count but fewer than ten. The CDR3 reads CASSFGTGPAYEQYF. CDR3 nucleotides: TGTGCCAGCAGCTTCGGGACAGGGCCTGCCTACGAGCAGTACTTC. V is TRBV7-3 and J is TRBJ2-7; TRBD1 agrees at 9 bases. Germline-derived CDR1 and CDR2 are SGHTA and FQGTGA. V gave up 3 bases and J gave up 2 bases; unmatched junction bases: 5. The CDR3 is 15 residues long.

This clonotype was seen more than once but under ten times. V is TRBV7-2 and J is TRBJ2-5; TRBD1 is a possible D gene (5 bases). The CDR3 sequence is 14 residues long. Between the trimmed V and J ends, which lost 3 bases and 1 base, there was a span of 9 bases. CDR1 SGHTA and CDR2 FQGNSA come from the germline V gene. The DNA of the CDR3 is TGTGCCAGCAGCTTGGGTAGGGGCCAAGAGACCCAGTACTTC. This encodes CASSLGRGQETQYF.

This clonotype was counted a few times. V usage is TRBV10-3 and J usage is TRBJ1-1; the match to TRBD1 covers 8 bases. V lost 5 bases to trimming and J lost 1 base; unmatched junction nucleotides: 6. The CDR3 totals 15 residues. Germline CDR1 is ENHRY and CDR2 is SYGVKD. The CDR3 region has the DNA TGTGCCATCAGTTCTGTGACAGGGGAGAACACTGAAGCTTTCTTT. Its protein is CAISSVTGENTEAFF.

This clonotype was found a few times. The J gene is TRBJ1-5, the V gene TRBV7-9; D not resolved. This CDR3 contains 15 residues. Per germline, CDR1 SEHNR and CDR2 FQNEAQ (reference sequence). Trimming left V 5 bases short and J 3 bases short, with 14 bases between. The CDR3 spells CASSDWSEINQPQHF. CDR3 nucleotide sequence: TGTGCCAGCAGCGATTGGAGCGAGATCAATCAGCCCCAGCATTTT.

The chain carries TRBV7-2 and TRBJ2-7, with D perhaps TRBD1 (5 bases). The CDR3 extends over 13 amino acids. Trimming took off 3 bases at V and 10 bases at J, with 16 bases between the two ends. Germline-derived CDR1 and CDR2 are SGHTA and FQGNSA. DNA of the CDR3: TGTGCCAGCAGCTTTGAATTGGGGCGTCTCCAGTACTTC. It is translated as CASSFELGRLQYF.

This clonotype was found many times. The chain links TRBV7-8 to TRBJ1-2; weak D call: TRBD1 (6 bases). Germline CDR1 reads SGHVS; CDR2 reads FQNEAQ. The CDR3 is made up of 15 amino acids. V was trimmed by 0 bases and J by 1 base, leaving 9 bases between them. CDR3 nucleotide sequence: TGTGCCAGCAGCTTAGCGGACAGTTATAACTATGGCTACACCTTC. It specifies CASSLADSYNYGYTF.

This clonotype was seen more than once but under ten times. The chain employs TRBV6-5 and TRBJ2-7, with TRBD2 identical over 9 bases. There are 15 residues in the CDR3. CDR1 and CDR2 from the germline V gene are MNHEY and SVGAGI. J lost 4 bases, V lost 2 bases, and 6 bases had no gene match. The CDR3 sequence: CASSYGAGGPYEQYF. In nucleotides, the CDR3 is TGTGCCAGCAGTTACGGGGCGGGGGGGCCGTACGAGCAGTACTTC.

For this clonotype: A much larger clone sits a single nucleotide away, making a read error possible. This chain joins TRBV7-2 and TRBJ2-7, with TRBD1 as a possible D gene (5 bases). The CDR3 is made up of 14 amino acids. Germline V gene data show CDR1 as SGHTA and CDR2 as FQGNSA. Trimming stripped 5 bases from V and 6 bases from J, with 17 bases between. The CDR3 region is CASSRKSGFGEQYF. CDR3 coding DNA: TGTGCCAGCAGCCGTAAGTCAGGGTTCGGCGAGCAGTACTTC.

This clonotype was counted between two and nine times. The CDR3 region has the DNA TGTGTCTCGTCAAGCGAAAATAGGGCAGGGGCCAACGTCCTGACTTTC. This translates into CVSSSENRAGANVLTF. The chain recombines TRBV7-9 with TRBJ2-6; no definite D call. Germline V CDR1 and CDR2: SEHNR, FQNEAQ (reference sequence). CDR3 size: 16 residues.

This chain links TRBV7-8 with TRBJ2-4; 10 bases match TRBD1. Looked up from germline, CDR1 is SGHVS and CDR2 is FQNEAQ. The CDR3 totals 16 residues. V gave up 6 bases and J gave up 4 bases; unmatched junction bases: 9. CDR3 region: CASRTGTGVLKNIQYF. In DNA form, the CDR3 reads TGTGCCAGCAGAACCGGGACAGGGGTTCTTAAAAACATTCAGTACTTC.

This clonotype showed up just a few times. The chain joins TRBV27 to TRBJ2-1; a possible D gene is TRBD1 (6 bases). The germline V and J ends were trimmed by 8 bases and 8 bases, with 19 bases remaining between them. This CDR3 region has 14 residues. Germline V CDR1 and CDR2: MNHEY, SMNVEV (reference sequence). The CDR3 here is CASGLDGGGDEQFF. CDR3 nucleotide sequence: TGTGCCAGCGGGCTGGATGGGGGCGGTGATGAGCAGTTCTTC.

CDR3 nucleotides: TGTGCCAGCCCCCCGAACACCGGGGAGCTGTTTTTT. This encodes CASPPNTGELFF. The chain recombines TRBV7-9 with TRBJ2-2; D gene uncertain. The V gene lost 8 bases and the J gene lost 0 bases, with 4 bases spanning the gap. The CDR3 extends over 12 amino acids. Per germline, CDR1 SEHNR and CDR2 FQNEAQ (reference sequence).

This clonotype came up a few times. The CDR3 region is CASSLTGGRSYEQYF. DNA for the CDR3: TGTGCCAGCAGTTTGACGGGGGGGCGGTCCTACGAGCAGTACTTC. The V gene is TRBV7-9, the J gene TRBJ2-7, with 8 bases matching TRBD2. CDR3 length equals 15 residues. Germline CDR1 SEHNR, CDR2 FQNEAQ (reference sequence). V trimming: 6 bases; J trimming: 1 base; junction bases outside the gene matches: 8.

The sample holds a few counts of this clonotype. The chain couples TRBV11-2 to TRBJ2-2; TRBD1 aligns across 10 bases. The germline V gene has CDR1 SGHAT and CDR2 FQNNGV. This CDR3 is 16 amino acids long. The V and J ends lost 5 bases and 5 bases, in that order; junction bases with no gene match: 8. In DNA, the CDR3 is TGTGCCAGCAGCCCTACAAGGACAGGGGGAACCGGGGAGCTGTTTTTT. Translation gives CASSPTRTGGTGELFF.

The CDR3 loop is CASRGQGAWNEQFF. For the CDR3, the DNA is TGTGCCAGCCGGGGACAGGGGGCATGGAATGAGCAGTTCTTC. The rearrangement links TRBV28 to TRBJ2-1; TRBD1 matches 12 bases. The germline V gene encodes CDR1 MDHEN and CDR2 SYDVKM. CDR3 length: 14 amino acids. V was pared by 8 bases and J by 7 bases, with 6 bases of the junction left unmatched.

The gene calls are TRBV23-1 and TRBJ2-5; D not certain. TRBV23-1 is known as an ORF, though its function is uncertain. This CDR3 comprises 12 residues. The V gene lost 3 bases and the J gene lost 5 bases, with 7 bases spanning the gap. DNA of the CDR3: TGCGCCAGCAGTCACCGGCCGGAGACCCAGTACTTC. This translates into CASSHRPETQYF.

In this sample, this clonotype turned up a few times. V is TRBV19 and J is TRBJ2-2; the match to TRBD1 covers 9 bases. With V trimmed by 10 bases and J by 6 bases, 9 bases remained unmatched. This CDR3 has 14 amino acids. Germline V gene lookup returns CDR1 LNHDA and CDR2 SQIVND (reference sequence). CDR3 DNA sequence: TGTGCCACCTTACGGGACAGGGTTTCCGGGGAGCTGTTTTTT. This gives the protein CATLRDRVSGELFF. Combining the CDR3 with reference TRBV19 and TRBJ2-2 gives the whole variable domain DGGITQSPKYLFRKEGQNVTLSCEQNLNHDAMYWYRQDPGQGLRLIYYSQIVNDFQKGDIAEGYSVSREKKESFPLTVTSAQKNPTAFYLCATLRDRVSGELFFGEGSRLTVL.

This clonotype occurred a few times. The genes are TRBV7-9 and TRBJ2-7; D not certain. Looked up from germline, CDR1 is SEHNR and CDR2 is FQNEAQ (reference sequence). This CDR3 is 12 amino acids long. V was shortened by 5 bases and J by 3 bases, with 8 bases between the two germline ends. The CDR3 DNA is TGTGCCAGCAGCCATGGGATCTACGAGCAGTACTTC. Encoded protein: CASSHGIYEQYF.

This clonotype was seen a handful of times. The CDR3 is CATTDTESSYNEQFF. CDR3 sequence (DNA): TGTGCCACCACAGATACGGAGAGCTCCTACAATGAGCAGTTCTTC. The rearrangement joins TRBV28 to TRBJ2-1; D ambiguous. With 10 bases removed from V and 0 bases from J, the gap between germline ends came to 16 bases. Per germline, CDR1 MDHEN and CDR2 SYDVKM. The CDR3 runs 15 residues.